The next 18 T cell receptor beta chains were all read from a single sample in a study of blood T cells in healthy people across ages. Primers used in a second PCR of about 7 to 12 cycles were a sample-barcoded 5' primer and a J-beta primer mix. TCRdb independently ran MiXCR on the 5' RACE reads; one entry per CDR3 protein. The profile shows 1.6 million or so distinct CDR3 sequences, 34% of them singletons. Sequencing used blood. These receptors were taken from a woman in her 30s in good health.

This clonotype has a count of ten or more. The chain combines TRBV12-3 or TRBV12-4 with TRBJ2-5; no definite D call. Trimming took 6 bases from V and 1 from J, leaving 12 bases between them. This CDR3 contains 14 residues. The CDR3 here is CASSQAQIQETQYF. For the CDR3, the DNA is TGTGCCAGCAGCCAAGCGCAAATCCAAGAGACCCAGTACTTC.

V and J are TRBV7-9 and TRBJ2-7, with 12 bases lining up with TRBD2. CDR3 length equals 17 residues. V shed 2 bases, J shed 7 bases, and the junction held 12 bases outside the gene matches. CDR1 is SEHNR, CDR2 FQNEAQ, per germline (reference sequence). CDR3 in amino acids: CASSLSERLAGEEEQYF. In DNA, the CDR3 is TGTGCCAGCAGCTTATCTGAGCGACTAGCGGGAGAGGAAGAGCAGTACTTC.

A few counts support this clonotype. This chain joins TRBV18 and TRBJ2-5; 9 bases fit TRBD2. The J call is doubtful: the DNA matches TRBJ2-7 better. Per the germline V gene, CDR1 is KGHSH and CDR2 is LQKENI. This CDR3 is built from 15 residues. Here the CDR3 reads CASSLYSGRRTEQYF. Written as DNA, the CDR3 is TGTGCCAGCTCATTATATAGCGGGAGACGTACCGAGCAGTACTTC.

CDR3: CASGGTGVWETQYF. The CDR3 DNA reads as TGTGCCAGCGGAGGGACAGGGGTATGGGAGACCCAGTACTTC. V gene TRBV27 combines with J gene TRBJ2-5, with 10 bases lining up with TRBD1. After removal of 8 bases from V and 5 bases from J, the junction contained 8 bases not matched to a gene. This CDR3 comprises 14 residues. CDR1 is MNHEY, CDR2 SMNVEV, per germline (reference sequence).

This clonotype was recorded a few times. CDR3 bases: TGTGCCAGCAGTTCGGGGCAGGGGGCTCGGGAAGCTTTCTTT. Translated, it gives CASSSGQGAREAFF. The rearrangement links TRBV6-2 or TRBV6-3 to TRBJ1-1, with TRBD1 matching over 8 bases. The CDR3 is 14 amino acids. The junction had 9 bases not matched to a gene; V was cut back by 4 bases and J by 8 bases. The germline V gene has CDR1 MNHEY and CDR2 SVGEGT.

A few counts support this clonotype. The chain uses TRBV7-8 and TRBJ2-1; a weak D match, TRBD1 (6 bases). Germline V gene lookup returns CDR1 SGHVS and CDR2 FQNEAQ. The germline V and J ends were trimmed by 6 bases and 6 bases, with 12 bases remaining between them. This CDR3 has 13 amino acids. CDR3 amino acids: CASRWTAGNEQFF. CDR3 DNA: TGTGCCAGCAGGTGGACAGCAGGCAATGAGCAGTTCTTC.

Concerning this clonotype: One end of the junction fails to match germline, which may point to a read error. J is TRBJ2-7 and V is TRBV18; 9 bases match TRBD1. The germline V gene has CDR1 KGHSH and CDR2 LQKENI. This CDR3 comprises 15 residues. This CDR3 reads CVSSPPDRGSYEQYF. CDR3 DNA: TGTGTCAGCTCACCACCGGACAGGGGCTCCTACGAGCAGTACTTC.

This clonotype was detected only a few times. V usage is TRBV10-3 and J usage is TRBJ1-4; weak D call: TRBD1 (5 bases). The V end was cut by 3 bases, the J end by 4 bases, with 15 bases between. Per germline, CDR1 ENHRY and CDR2 SYGVKD. This CDR3 is 16 amino acids long. CDR3 sequence: CAISDSGTAYNEKLFF. CDR3 in DNA: TGTGCCATCAGTGACTCCGGGACGGCCTATAATGAAAAACTGTTTTTT.

V gene TRBV21-1 combines with J gene TRBJ2-1; the table names TRBD1, a call not compared with the DNA. TRBV21-1 is deemed a pseudogene. The CDR3 has 19 amino acids. CDR3 sequence: CASSRKNTGTPSSYNEQFF. The CDR3 nucleotides read TGTGCCAGCAGCAGGAAGAATACCGGGACACCGAGCTCCTACAATGAGCAGTTCTTC.

As regards this clonotype: This could be a read error, since a much larger clone is one nucleotide away. The chain links TRBV10-3 to TRBJ2-5, with D possibly called TRBD1 or TRBD2 (5 bases each). This CDR3 region has 14 residues. V lost 6 bases to trimming and J lost 5 bases, with 16 bases between them. Per the germline V gene, CDR1 is ENHRY and CDR2 is SYGVKD. This CDR3 is CAIRGMGVVETQYF. CDR3 in DNA: TGTGCCATCAGGGGCATGGGGGTCGTGGAGACCCAGTACTTC.

This sequence joins TRBV30 and TRBJ1-5, with D possibly being TRBD1 (5 bases). Trimming stripped 5 bases from V and 4 bases from J, with 9 bases between. This CDR3 comprises 12 residues. CDR1 is GTSNPN and CDR2 is SVGIG in the germline V gene (reference sequence). The CDR3 sequence: CAWGRGNQPQHF. In nucleotides, the CDR3 is TGTGCCTGGGGCCGGGGGAATCAGCCCCAGCATTTT.

As regards this clonotype: A read error may produce the germline difference seen at one junction end. The genes are TRBV27 and TRBJ1-5; possible D gene TRBD1, 5 bases. The CDR3 loop spans 14 amino acids. Looked up from germline, CDR1 is MNHEY and CDR2 is SMNVEV (reference sequence). The CDR3 DNA is TGTGCCAGCAGTTACGGGGGAAGCAATCGGCCCCAGCATTTT. Its translation: CASSYGGSNRPQHF.

This rearrangement joins TRBV20-1 to TRBJ2-1; possibly TRBD2 for D (5 bases). V was shortened by 5 bases and J by 3 bases, with 20 bases between the two germline ends. The CDR3 spans 16 residues. In germline, CDR1 is DFQATT, CDR2 SNEGSKA (reference sequence). The CDR3 nucleotides read TGCAGTGCTGGGTCGATCGAGAGGGCCAACTACAATGAGCAGTTCTTC. Residues: CSAGSIERANYNEQFF.

This chain joins TRBV5-1 and TRBJ1-5; weak D call: TRBD1 (6 bases). The CDR3 extends over 14 amino acids. CDR1 SGHRS and CDR2 YFSETQ come from the germline V gene. Trimming took off 3 bases at V and 7 bases at J, with 14 bases between the two ends. For the CDR3, the DNA is TGCGCCAGCAGCTCCGGACTGCAGGGGCAGCCCCAGCATTTT. Translated: CASSSGLQGQPQHF.

V gene TRBV7-8 combines with J gene TRBJ2-7; 7 bases are shared with TRBD1. Trimming at V came to 7 bases and at J to 6 bases, leaving 15 bases not matched to a gene. CDR3 length: 15 amino acids. From germline, CDR1 is SGHVS and CDR2 FQNEAQ. The CDR3: CASILLQGTHTEQYF. The CDR3 bases are TGTGCCAGCATCCTACTACAGGGGACACATACCGAGCAGTACTTC. Filled out from reference TRBV7-8 and TRBJ2-7, the complete variable domain reads GAGVSQSPRYKVAKRGQDVALRCDPISGHVSLFWYQQALGQGPEFLTYFQNEAQLDKSGLPSDRFFAERPEGSVSTLKIQRTQQEDSAVYLCASILLQGTHTEQYFGPGTRLTVT.

Concerning this clonotype: This may arise from a read error, as a much more abundant clone is one base away. The chain uses TRBV10-3 and TRBJ2-1; D remains unclear. CDR3 size: 12 residues. Germline V gene lookup returns CDR1 ENHRY and CDR2 SYGVKD. The V end was cut by 1 base, the J end by 10 bases, with 8 bases between. The chain's CDR3 is CAISELVAEQFF. The CDR3 region has the DNA TGTGCCATCAGTGAGTTGGTCGCGGAGCAGTTCTTC.

This clonotype was counted ten times or more. The chain recombines TRBV13 with TRBJ2-7; D may be TRBD1 (6 bases). The germline CDR1 and CDR2 sequences are PRHDT and FYEKMQ (reference sequence). Trimming left V 10 bases short and J 2 bases short, with 12 bases between. This CDR3 spans 12 amino acids. CDR3 region: CATRGQTYEQYF. CDR3 in DNA: TGTGCCACCCGAGGACAGACCTACGAGCAGTACTTC.

V is TRBV7-2 and J is TRBJ2-1; tentatively, D is TRBD1 (5 bases). The CDR3 runs 15 residues. Germline V gene sequence: CDR1 SGHTA, CDR2 FQGNSA. Trimming took 1 base from V and 11 from J, leaving 18 bases between them. This CDR3 reads CASSLDKDTFFQQFF. Written as DNA, the CDR3 is TGTGCCAGCAGCTTAGACAAGGACACTTTTTTTCAGCAGTTCTTC.